The TCR beta chain described here comes from a study of early T cells in non-severe SARS-CoV-2 infection. Study-wide background: The study sequenced bulk RNA from unsorted whole blood, with chains unpaired. Study-wide findings and caveats: VDJdb-based annotation leaned toward anti-spike CD8 responses and missed private and CD4 specificities.

Germline V gene sequence: CDR1 SNHLY, CDR2 FYNNEI. V lost 6 bases to trimming and J lost 7 bases; unmatched junction nucleotides: 7. CDR3 length: 15 residues. Attachment of unique molecular identifiers was made to individual cDNA molecules. One entry per CDR3 protein results from TCRdb running MiXCR on the 5' RACE reads. Of 70,000 to 95,000 distinct CDR3 sequences in the sample, roughly 15% were seen once. Details on this clonotype: What it binds is not known.

The sequencing sample was made of whole blood. This chain joins TRBV2 and TRBJ1-6, with 9 nucleotides matching TRBD1. The clonotype was recovered from an adult who was a healthcare worker with PCR-confirmed SARS-CoV-2 infection or an uninfected control (not recorded which). Here the CDR3 DNA reads TGTGCCAGCAGGGAACAGGGGGCTGGGAATTCACCCCTCCACTTT. As protein: CASREQGAGNSPLHF.